In this sample, the clone carrying this T cell receptor (beta chain) turned up many times. Its target is not known. Someone took the PBMCs out of approximately 9 ml of fresh peripheral blood. This sample was taken from a study of Graves' ophthalmopathy and Graves' hyperthyroidism. General study points: Using a 13-signature model, the authors split ophthalmopathy from stable hyperthyroidism, with roughly 90% sensitivity and 75% to 82% specificity.

Trimming pared 7 bases from V and 3 bases from J, leaving 13 bases between. Germline V gene lookup returns CDR1 MNHNS and CDR2 SASEGT. The CDR3 spans 13 residues. Amplified material comprised TCR beta CDR3 regions derived from RNA transcripts. HTBI primers were employed in first-round RT-PCR, then a second-round multiplex PCR followed. TCRdb re-analysed the multiplex PCR reads in MiXCR, keeping a single row per CDR3 protein. The profile shows 620,000 or so distinct CDR3 sequences, 22% of them singletons. The sample comprised peripheral blood. The receptor comes from a woman aged 18-29 years with stable Graves' hyperthyroidism. Some clones in this sample may be carry-over from other donors' samples. The chain employs TRBV6-1 and TRBJ2-7, with D perhaps matching TRBD2 (6 bases). The CDR3 DNA reads TGTGCCAGCACCCCCCCGGGGGACTACGAGCAGTACTTC. The encoded protein is CASTPPGDYEQYF.